These T cell receptor beta chains were read from a single sample in a study of regulatory T cells in long-lasting Graves disease. Each CDR3 protein is one row after TCRdb ran MiXCR on the multiplex PCR reads. The table records 600,000 to 850,000 distinct CDR3 sequences, about 30% of them present only once. Material: peripheral blood mononuclear cells (PBMCs), obtained when the disease was refractory, from a patient treated with antithyroid drugs. Source of these receptors: a female donor with Graves disease. CDR3s include the opening cysteine and the closing phenylalanine or tryptophan. D genes are given only for firm matches. A clone size is listed for some rows: how often the clone was seen (once, few, many), or a class if it is expanded.

v_gene: TRBV6-5; abundance: many; d_gene: NA; j_gene: TRBJ1-5; CDR3aa: CASSYGRESHQPQHF; CDR3nt: TGTGCCAGCAGTTACGGCAGGGAATCCCACCAGCCCCAGCATTTT
v_gene: TRBV2; abundance: many; d_gene: TRBD1; j_gene: TRBJ2-7; CDR3aa: CASRYGTGATYEQYF; CDR3nt: TGTGCCAGCAGATACGGGACAGGGGCTACCTACGAGCAGTACTTC
v_gene: TRBV28; abundance: NA; d_gene: TRBD1; j_gene: TRBJ1-1; CDR3aa: CASRGTGARGAFF; CDR3nt: TGTGCCAGCAGGGGGACAGGGGCGAGGGGAGCTTTCTTT
v_gene: TRBV11-2; abundance: many; d_gene: NA; j_gene: TRBJ1-2; CDR3aa: CASSPTRNYGYTF; CDR3nt: TGTGCCAGCAGCCCGACAAGAAACTATGGCTACACCTTC
v_gene: TRBV11-2; abundance: once; d_gene: TRBD1; j_gene: TRBJ1-4; CDR3aa: CTSSVDRGVEKLFF; CDR3nt: TGTACCAGCAGCGTCGACAGGGGGGTTGAAAAACTGTTTTTT
v_gene: TRBV5-1; abundance: few; d_gene: NA; j_gene: TRBJ2-7; CDR3aa: CASSPPGSSLYAEQYF; CDR3nt: TGCGCCAGCAGCCCACCCGGGAGTAGTTTATATGCCGAGCAGTACTTC
v_gene: TRBV14; abundance: NA; d_gene: TRBD1; j_gene: TRBJ2-6; CDR3aa: CASSQGQGDSGANVLAF; CDR3nt: TGTGCCAGCAGCCAAGGACAGGGAGACTCTGGGGCCAACGTCCTGGCTTTC
v_gene: TRBV5-1; abundance: few; d_gene: NA; j_gene: TRBJ2-4; CDR3aa: CASSPVALEIQYF; CDR3nt: TGCGCCAGCAGCCCCGTAGCCCTAGAGATTCAGTACTTC
v_gene: TRBV5-6; abundance: few; d_gene: NA; j_gene: TRBJ1-3; CDR3aa: CASAQGNTIYF; CDR3nt: TGTGCCAGCGCGCAAGGAAACACCATATATTTT
v_gene: TRBV11-2; abundance: NA; d_gene: NA; j_gene: TRBJ2-7; CDR3aa: CASSSVFQGPYEQYF; CDR3nt: TGTGCCAGCAGCTCGGTGTTTCAGGGACCCTACGAGCAGTACTTC
v_gene: TRBV9; abundance: NA; d_gene: NA; j_gene: TRBJ2-5; CDR3aa: CASSEGDGNYQETQYF; CDR3nt: TGTGCCAGCAGCGAAGGGGACGGGAATTACCAAGAGACCCAGTACTTC
v_gene: TRBV9; abundance: NA; d_gene: NA; j_gene: TRBJ2-7; CDR3aa: CASSVGGMDYEQYF; CDR3nt: TGTGCCAGCAGCGTCGGCGGGATGGACTACGAGCAGTACTTC
v_gene: TRBV12-3/TRBV12-4; abundance: few; d_gene: NA; j_gene: TRBJ2-7; CDR3aa: CASRSDIAYEQYF; CDR3nt: TGTGCCAGCAGATCGGACATTGCCTACGAGCAGTACTTC
v_gene: TRBV6-1; abundance: many; d_gene: TRBD1; j_gene: TRBJ1-2; CDR3aa: CASSPGGTGGILYGYTF; CDR3nt: TGTGCCAGCAGTCCCGGAGGAACAGGGGGGATTCTCTATGGCTACACCTTC
v_gene: TRBV28; abundance: NA; d_gene: NA; j_gene: TRBJ1-1; CDR3aa: CASSPPGENTEAFF; CDR3nt: TGTGCCAGCAGTCCCCCAGGGGAGAACACTGAAGCTTTCTTT
v_gene: TRBV6-4; abundance: NA; d_gene: NA; j_gene: TRBJ1-2; CDR3aa: CASSEGTPPGYGYTF; CDR3nt: TGTGCCAGCAGTGAGGGGACACCACCGGGCTATGGCTACACCTTC
v_gene: TRBV10-3; abundance: few; d_gene: TRBD2; j_gene: TRBJ2-7; CDR3aa: CAISAGAGGGYEQYF; CDR3nt: TGTGCCATCAGTGCTGGGGCGGGAGGAGGCTACGAGCAGTACTTC
v_gene: TRBV27; abundance: NA; d_gene: NA; j_gene: TRBJ2-5; CDR3aa: CASILRGWVQETQYF; CDR3nt: TGTGCCAGCATCTTAAGGGGCTGGGTCCAAGAGACCCAGTACTTC
v_gene: TRBV12-3/TRBV12-4; abundance: few; d_gene: TRBD1; j_gene: TRBJ2-7; CDR3aa: CASSPGTAETYYEQYF; CDR3nt: TGTGCCAGCAGCCCCGGGACAGCTGAAACCTATTACGAGCAGTACTTC
v_gene: TRBV6-2/TRBV6-3; abundance: NA; d_gene: TRBD1; j_gene: TRBJ2-7; CDR3aa: CASAPSGTVTYEQYF; CDR3nt: TGTGCCAGTGCCCCCTCCGGGACAGTGACCTACGAGCAGTACTTC
v_gene: TRBV7-9; abundance: few; d_gene: NA; j_gene: TRBJ2-7; CDR3aa: CASSLSSGLFSYEQYF; CDR3nt: TGTGCCAGCAGCTTAAGCAGCGGACTCTTCTCCTACGAGCAGTACTTC
v_gene: TRBV12-5; abundance: NA; d_gene: NA; j_gene: TRBJ2-4; CDR3aa: CASGIQVAKNIQYF; CDR3nt: TGTGCTAGTGGCATACAGGTAGCCAAAAACATTCAGTACTTC
v_gene: TRBV13; abundance: few; d_gene: TRBD2; j_gene: TRBJ2-7; CDR3aa: CASSLVAGDSYEQYF; CDR3nt: TGTGCCAGCAGCTTAGTAGCGGGGGACTCCTACGAGCAGTACTTC
v_gene: TRBV29-1; abundance: NA; d_gene: TRBD1; j_gene: TRBJ2-7; CDR3aa: CSATDRVNSYEQYF; CDR3nt: TGCAGCGCTACGGACAGGGTCAACTCCTACGAGCAGTACTTC
v_gene: TRBV6-1; abundance: few; d_gene: NA; j_gene: TRBJ1-5; CDR3aa: CASREVTQPQHF; CDR3nt: TGTGCCAGCCGGGAAGTCACCCAGCCCCAGCATTTT
v_gene: TRBV19; abundance: NA; d_gene: TRBD1; j_gene: TRBJ2-2; CDR3aa: CASSILGGPYTGELFF; CDR3nt: TGTGCCAGTAGTATACTAGGGGGCCCTTACACCGGGGAGCTGTTTTTT
v_gene: TRBV18; abundance: NA; d_gene: NA; j_gene: TRBJ1-1; CDR3aa: CASSPTRGAEAFF; CDR3nt: TGTGCCAGCTCACCCACACGGGGGGCTGAAGCTTTCTTT
v_gene: TRBV28; abundance: NA; d_gene: NA; j_gene: TRBJ1-3; CDR3aa: CASSHLQGRNTIYF; CDR3nt: TGTGCCAGCAGCCATTTACAGGGAAGAAACACCATATATTTT
v_gene: TRBV20-1; abundance: NA; d_gene: TRBD1; j_gene: TRBJ2-7; CDR3aa: CSARDRNRGPYEQYF; CDR3nt: TGCAGTGCTAGAGACAGAAACAGGGGACCCTACGAGCAGTACTTC
v_gene: TRBV29-1; abundance: NA; d_gene: NA; j_gene: TRBJ1-1; CDR3aa: CSVRKRRDEAFF; CDR3nt: TGCAGCGTTCGGAAGAGGAGGGATGAAGCTTTCTTT
v_gene: TRBV6-1; abundance: few; d_gene: TRBD1; j_gene: TRBJ1-1; CDR3aa: CASGQGPVTEAFF; CDR3nt: TGTGCCAGCGGACAGGGACCGGTCACTGAAGCTTTCTTT
v_gene: TRBV20-1; abundance: NA; d_gene: TRBD1; j_gene: TRBJ2-2; CDR3aa: CSAPYRGAPNTGELFF; CDR3nt: TGCAGTGCTCCTTACAGGGGGGCACCGAACACCGGGGAGCTGTTTTTT
v_gene: TRBV2; abundance: few; d_gene: NA; j_gene: TRBJ1-2; CDR3aa: CASWRYASGYTF; CDR3nt: TGTGCCAGCTGGCGGTACGCGAGCGGCTACACCTTC
v_gene: TRBV12-3/TRBV12-4; abundance: NA; d_gene: NA; j_gene: TRBJ1-2; CDR3aa: CASSPPWGMASYTF; CDR3nt: TGTGCCAGCAGTCCTCCATGGGGTATGGCGAGCTACACCTTC
v_gene: TRBV9; abundance: few; d_gene: NA; j_gene: TRBJ1-1; CDR3aa: CASSVKVNTEAFF; CDR3nt: TGTGCCAGCAGCGTGAAGGTGAACACTGAAGCTTTCTTT
v_gene: TRBV30; abundance: NA; d_gene: TRBD1; j_gene: TRBJ1-2; CDR3aa: CAWSGQGQGYTF; CDR3nt: TGTGCCTGGAGTGGACAGGGACAAGGCTACACCTTC
v_gene: TRBV20-1; abundance: few; d_gene: TRBD1; j_gene: TRBJ1-4; CDR3aa: CSAPGGGGSEKLFF; CDR3nt: TGCAGTGCTCCAGGGGGCGGTGGTAGTGAAAAACTGTTTTTT
v_gene: TRBV12-3/TRBV12-4; abundance: NA; d_gene: NA; j_gene: TRBJ2-5; CDR3aa: CASSPSRQTQYF; CDR3nt: TGTGCCAGCAGCCCTTCACGGCAGACCCAGTACTTC
v_gene: TRBV2; abundance: many; d_gene: NA; j_gene: TRBJ2-7; CDR3aa: CASRGGTFVSYEQYF; CDR3nt: TGTGCCAGCAGGGGCGGGACTTTCGTCTCCTACGAGCAGTACTTC
v_gene: TRBV6-1; abundance: once; d_gene: NA; j_gene: TRBJ2-4; CDR3aa: CASRPWVGPRNIQYF; CDR3nt: TGTGCCAGCAGGCCCTGGGTGGGGCCTAGAAACATTCAGTACTTC
v_gene: TRBV24-1; abundance: NA; d_gene: NA; j_gene: TRBJ1-2; CDR3aa: CATSDFSNYGYTF; CDR3nt: TGTGCCACCAGTGATTTCTCTAACTATGGCTACACCTTC
v_gene: TRBV2; abundance: NA; d_gene: TRBD1; j_gene: TRBJ1-5; CDR3aa: CASTQGADWSNQPQHF; CDR3nt: TGTGCCAGCACGCAGGGGGCGGATTGGAGCAATCAGCCCCAGCATTTT
v_gene: TRBV12-3/TRBV12-4; abundance: many; d_gene: NA; j_gene: TRBJ1-5; CDR3aa: CASRLGGGAEQPQHF; CDR3nt: TGTGCCAGCAGACTCGGAGGGGGAGCGGAACAGCCCCAGCATTTT
v_gene: TRBV28; abundance: many; d_gene: TRBD1; j_gene: TRBJ2-7; CDR3aa: CASSPGTGLSYEQYF; CDR3nt: TGTGCCAGCAGTCCCGGGACAGGGTTAAGCTACGAGCAGTACTTC
v_gene: TRBV6-1; abundance: NA; d_gene: NA; j_gene: TRBJ2-7; CDR3aa: CASSTPGRENYEQYF; CDR3nt: TGTGCCAGCAGTACCCCGGGCAGGGAGAACTACGAGCAGTACTTC
v_gene: TRBV12-3/TRBV12-4; abundance: NA; d_gene: NA; j_gene: TRBJ2-7; CDR3aa: CASSFAGAYEQHF; CDR3nt: TGTGCCAGCAGTTTTGCAGGGGCCTACGAGCAGCACTTC
v_gene: TRBV2; abundance: NA; d_gene: TRBD2; j_gene: TRBJ2-3; CDR3aa: CASKILAGGDTQYF; CDR3nt: TGTGCCAGCAAGATTCTAGCGGGCGGAGATACGCAGTATTTT
v_gene: TRBV27; abundance: NA; d_gene: NA; j_gene: TRBJ1-2; CDR3aa: CVSSNVYPGGASYGYTF; CDR3nt: TGTGTCAGCAGTAATGTATACCCCGGGGGAGCTTCCTATGGCTACACCTTC
v_gene: TRBV2; abundance: many; d_gene: TRBD1; j_gene: TRBJ1-2; CDR3aa: CASSERDRVSGYTF; CDR3nt: TGTGCCAGCAGTGAACGCGACAGGGTTAGCGGCTACACCTTC
v_gene: TRBV18; abundance: NA; d_gene: TRBD1; j_gene: TRBJ1-2; CDR3aa: CASSQRQGGGGYTF; CDR3nt: TGTGCCAGCTCACAACGACAGGGAGGTGGTGGCTACACCTTC
v_gene: TRBV7-9; abundance: NA; d_gene: TRBD1; j_gene: TRBJ2-7; CDR3aa: CASSFPGQGASYEQYF; CDR3nt: TGTGCCAGCAGCTTTCCGGGACAGGGGGCCTCCTACGAGCAGTACTTC
v_gene: TRBV19; abundance: NA; d_gene: TRBD1; j_gene: TRBJ1-1; CDR3aa: CASKPGTGPFRTEAFF; CDR3nt: TGTGCCAGTAAGCCCGGGACAGGGCCCTTTCGGACTGAAGCTTTCTTT
v_gene: TRBV19; abundance: few; d_gene: NA; j_gene: TRBJ1-5; CDR3aa: CASSIRDTYQPQHF; CDR3nt: TGTGCCAGTAGTATCCGGGACACATATCAGCCCCAGCATTTT
v_gene: TRBV6-2/TRBV6-3; abundance: once; d_gene: NA; j_gene: TRBJ1-5; CDR3aa: CASSTGTATGGPQHF; CDR3nt: TGTGCCAGCAGTACTGGGACGGCGACTGGCGGGCCCCAGCATTTT
v_gene: TRBV7-6; abundance: few; d_gene: TRBD1; j_gene: TRBJ2-7; CDR3aa: CASSDQYRGEQYF; CDR3nt: TGTGCCAGCAGCGACCAGTACAGGGGCGAGCAGTACTTC
v_gene: TRBV12-3/TRBV12-4; abundance: NA; d_gene: NA; j_gene: TRBJ1-1; CDR3aa: CASSLGASVVTEAFF; CDR3nt: TGTGCCAGCAGTTTGGGCGCCAGTGTGGTGACTGAAGCTTTCTTT
v_gene: TRBV6-1; abundance: few; d_gene: NA; j_gene: TRBJ1-1; CDR3aa: CASRGRVSEAFF; CDR3nt: TGTGCCAGCAGGGGTAGGGTGTCGGAAGCTTTCTTT
v_gene: TRBV27; abundance: few; d_gene: NA; j_gene: TRBJ1-2; CDR3aa: CASSLWGNNYGYTF; CDR3nt: TGTGCCAGCAGTTTATGGGGCAATAACTATGGCTACACCTTC
v_gene: TRBV5-1; abundance: NA; d_gene: NA; j_gene: TRBJ2-7; CDR3aa: CASSLEGVYEQYF; CDR3nt: TGCGCCAGCAGCTTGGAGGGGGTTTACGAGCAGTACTTC